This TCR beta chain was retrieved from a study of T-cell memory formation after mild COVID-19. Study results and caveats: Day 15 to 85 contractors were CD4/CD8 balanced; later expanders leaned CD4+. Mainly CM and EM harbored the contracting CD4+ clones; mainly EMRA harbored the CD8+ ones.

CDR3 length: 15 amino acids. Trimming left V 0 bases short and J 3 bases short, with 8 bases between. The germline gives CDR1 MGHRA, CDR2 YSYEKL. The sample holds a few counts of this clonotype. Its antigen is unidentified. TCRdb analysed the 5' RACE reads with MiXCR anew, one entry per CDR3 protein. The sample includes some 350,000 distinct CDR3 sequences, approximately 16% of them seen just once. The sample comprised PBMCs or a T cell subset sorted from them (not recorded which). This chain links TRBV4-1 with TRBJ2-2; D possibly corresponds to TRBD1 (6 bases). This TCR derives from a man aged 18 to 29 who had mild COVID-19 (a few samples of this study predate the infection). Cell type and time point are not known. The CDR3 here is CASSQDHRDTGELFF. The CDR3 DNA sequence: TGCGCCAGCAGCCAAGATCACAGGGACACCGGGGAGCTGTTTTTT.